Shown below are 17 T cell receptor beta chains from a single sample sequenced in a study of identical twins. TCRdb passed the 5' RACE reads through MiXCR, listing each CDR3 protein once. The table includes 690,000 or so distinct CDR3 sequences, 8.6% detected once. The same data also went into a second study, on yellow fever vaccine responses in identical twins.

The sample comprised PBMCs. These TCRs come from a woman under 30 in good health.

The chain recombines TRBV4-1 with TRBJ2-2; D not certain. Germline lookup yields CDR1 MGHRA and CDR2 YSYEKL. V was pared by 1 base and J by 4 bases, with 13 bases between. The CDR3 contains 16 residues. CDR3 in amino acids: CASSQVKGLGTGELFF. CDR3 nucleotide sequence: TGCGCCAGCAGCCAAGTCAAGGGCTTAGGCACCGGGGAGCTGTTTTTT.

This clonotype was recorded many times. This chain connects TRBV3-1 to TRBJ2-7; D assignment may be TRBD1 or TRBD2 (5 bases each). This CDR3 is built from 15 residues. V dropped 2 bases and J dropped 2 bases, with 13 bases sitting between them. Germline CDR1 LGHDT, CDR2 YNNKEL (reference sequence). The CDR3 nucleotides are TGTGCCAGCAGCCAAACTACGGGACGGACCTACGAGCAGTACTTC. Protein: CASSQTTGRTYEQYF.

The sample holds a few counts of this clonotype. The chain links TRBV28 to TRBJ2-7; D remains ambiguous. Germline CDR1 MDHEN, CDR2 SYDVKM. V shed 5 bases and J shed 7 bases, with 15 bases lying between them. The CDR3 is 13 amino acids. The DNA of the CDR3 is TGTGCCAGCAGTCGACCCCCCATACTAGAGCAGTACTTC. It specifies CASSRPPILEQYF.

V is TRBV29-1 and J is TRBJ2-1; no clear D. CDR1 is SQVTM, CDR2 ANQGSEA, per germline. The V and J ends lost 4 bases and 9 bases respectively, with 13 bases between them. The CDR3 length is 12 residues. CDR3 region: CSVAPRWGEQFF. The CDR3, as DNA: TGCAGCGTTGCTCCCCGGTGGGGTGAGCAGTTCTTC.

The chain combines TRBV29-1 with TRBJ2-1; D possibly corresponds to TRBD2 (6 bases). There are 13 residues in the CDR3. Germline V gene data show CDR1 as SQVTM and CDR2 as ANQGSEA. Trimming cost V 5 bases and J 3 bases, with 11 bases left between them. The DNA for the CDR3 is TGCAGCGTTTCAAATAGCGGCTACAATGAGCAGTTCTTC. As protein: CSVSNSGYNEQFF.

This clonotype was seen a few times. The rearrangement joins TRBV6-2 or TRBV6-3 to TRBJ2-1, with D unclear. The CDR3 spans 14 residues. CDR1 and CDR2 (germline): MNHEY, SVGEGT. The V gene lost 6 bases and the J gene lost 4 bases, with 13 bases spanning the gap. CDR3 sequence (DNA): TGTGCCAGCAGCACGAGGACGGAGTACAATGAGCAGTTCTTC. This gives the protein CASSTRTEYNEQFF.

Only a few counts were recorded for this clonotype. This chain joins TRBV7-8 and TRBJ2-3; 7 bases match TRBD1. The junction had 3 bases not matched to a gene; V was cut back by 1 base and J by 2 bases. The CDR3 has 15 amino acids. Per the germline V gene, CDR1 is SGHVS and CDR2 is FQNEAQ. CDR3 nucleotides: TGTGCCAGCAGCTTAGTACAGGGGAACACAGATACGCAGTATTTT. This codes for CASSLVQGNTDTQYF.

CDR3 loop: CASQSSGGSKYEQFF. The CDR3 nucleotides are TGTGCCAGCCAATCTTCGGGCGGGAGCAAATATGAGCAGTTCTTC. The chain joins TRBV6-1 to TRBJ2-1; 7 bases map to TRBD2. The CDR3 contains 15 residues. CDR1 is MNHNS, CDR2 SASEGT, per germline. J gave up 8 bases and V 8 bases, and 15 bases lay outside the gene matches.

This clonotype occurred many times. The chain combines TRBV29-1 with TRBJ2-2, with D unresolved. The CDR3 is 12 amino acids. Germline V gene data show CDR1 as SQVTM and CDR2 as ANQGSEA. Trimming cost V 4 bases and J 2 bases, with 5 bases left between them. The CDR3 here is CSVGSNTGELFF. CDR3 sequence (DNA): TGCAGCGTTGGTAGTAACACCGGGGAGCTGTTTTTT.

This clonotype was observed at least ten times. This chain joins TRBV3-1 and TRBJ2-1; perhaps TRBD1 as D (6 bases). Trimming cost V 0 bases and J 4 bases, with 10 bases left between them. The germline gives CDR1 LGHDT, CDR2 YNNKEL (reference sequence). This CDR3 has 15 residues. Written as DNA, the CDR3 is TGTGCCAGCAGCCAAGATGGTGGGACATACAATGAGCAGTTCTTC. Its translation is CASSQDGGTYNEQFF.

This clonotype has ten or more counts. The V call is TRBV20-1, the J call TRBJ2-1; D is possibly TRBD1 (7 bases). CDR1 is DFQATT and CDR2 is SNEGSKA in the germline V gene (reference sequence). With 4 bases removed from V and 0 bases from J, the gap between germline ends came to 13 bases. The CDR3 runs 15 residues. For the CDR3, the DNA is TGCAGTGCTATGCGGCGGGACAGCTCCTACAATGAGCAGTTCTTC. Translation: CSAMRRDSSYNEQFF.

The chain employs TRBV28 and TRBJ2-3, with 16 bases fitting TRBD2. The CDR3 length is 17 residues. The germline V gene encodes CDR1 MDHEN and CDR2 SYDVKM. Trimming at V came to 10 bases and at J to 0 bases, leaving 7 bases not matched to a gene. The CDR3 DNA sequence: TGTGCCACCTCGGGACTAGCGGGAGGGCCTAGCACAGATACGCAGTATTTT. The encoded protein is CATSGLAGGPSTDTQYF.

This clonotype was detected ten times or more. The chain is built from TRBV7-3 and TRBJ2-7; 10 bases are shared with TRBD1. This CDR3 is 15 amino acids long. Losses at the gene ends were 2 bases for V and 7 bases for J; bases not matched to a gene: 8. Per the germline V gene, CDR1 is SGHTA and CDR2 is FQGTGA. CDR3 protein: CASSLVGGQGKEQYF. CDR3 nucleotides: TGTGCCAGCAGCTTAGTGGGGGGACAGGGGAAGGAGCAGTACTTC.

CDR3 sequence reads: CASSQGLEGGGYNEQFF. For the CDR3, the DNA is TGTGCCAGCAGCCAGGGTTTGGAGGGGGGAGGGTACAATGAGCAGTTCTTC. The V gene is TRBV5-6, the J gene TRBJ2-1, with D possibly matching TRBD2 (7 bases). Trimming pared 4 bases from V and 4 bases from J, leaving 21 bases between. There are 17 residues in the CDR3. Germline CDR1 is SGHDT and CDR2 is YYEEEE.

In this sample, this clonotype turned up a few times. The junction does not match germline at one end; this may be a read error. The J gene is TRBJ1-2, the V gene TRBV29-1; no clear D gene. CDR3 length: 12 residues. Per the germline V gene, CDR1 is SQVTM and CDR2 is ANQGSEA. This chain's CDR3 is CSAEWLNYGYTF. As DNA, the CDR3 is TGCAGCGCTGAATGGCTAAACTATGGCTACACCTTC.

This clonotype was detected ten times or more. The rearrangement links TRBV5-1 to TRBJ2-1, with 10 bases matching TRBD1. CDR1 is SGHRS, CDR2 YFSETQ, per germline. The CDR3 is made up of 15 amino acids. V trimming: 4 bases; J trimming: 1 base; junction bases outside the gene matches: 2. The CDR3 region has the DNA TGCGCCAGCAGCGCGGGACAGGGGTCCTACAATGAGCAGTTCTTC. Translated, it gives CASSAGQGSYNEQFF.

The chain couples TRBV28 to TRBJ2-1; unclear D gene. V lost 4 bases to trimming and J lost 0 bases, with 13 bases between them. The germline gives CDR1 MDHEN, CDR2 SYDVKM. This CDR3 is built from 16 residues. The CDR3 sequence: CASSSRLLSSYNEQFF. The CDR3 bases are TGTGCCAGCAGTTCGAGACTCCTGAGCTCCTACAATGAGCAGTTCTTC.